This T cell receptor (beta chain) was profiled in a study of blood T cell repertoires in COVID-19. About the study: From the United States, Italy and Spain came samples of acute and convalescent COVID-19. T cells, B-cell-depleted T cells, or PBMCs supplied cDNA or gDNA.

Original processing notes: Amplification with reference gene primers provided the estimates of nucleated cell counts. The table came from immunoSEQ multiplex PCR; TCRdb's copy has only in-frame clones and leaves some out. That table supplies the V and J calls and clone size; D and trimming were determined from the DNA. The sample records some 150,000 clones, approximately 86% being singletons. Trimming removed 1 base at V and 2 bases at J, with 9 bases between. The CDR3 length is 14 residues. CDR1 and CDR2 (germline): SGHRS, YFSETQ. As regards this clone: Other DNA sequences in the sample encode the same CDR3.

The genes are TRBV5-1 and TRBJ1-1; tentative D call: TRBD1 (5 bases). This TCR came from a woman between 65 and 79 years old with acute or convalescent COVID-19. The sample was peripheral blood. CDR3 in amino acids: CASSLQGGNTEAFF. Here the CDR3 DNA reads TGCGCCAGCAGCTTGCAGGGCGGAAACACTGAAGCTTTCTTT.